The sequence of this T cell receptor beta chain was determined in a study of OX40 agonist ivuxolimab in advanced cancers. Only in-frame clones appear in the TCRdb table, and some are missing; sequencing was by immunoSEQ multiplex PCR. The table records some 70,000 clones, roughly 90% of them present only once. The specimen comprised CD4+ or CD8+ T cells sorted from blood, sampled in a trial of the OX40 agonist ivuxolimab. The receptor was derived from an adult with an advanced solid tumor such as melanoma, head and neck, liver or kidney cancer.

The CDR3 DNA reads TGTGCCAGCACGCGGGGGGCGGCAGATACGCAGTATTTT. It is translated as CASTRGAADTQYF. The chain joins TRBV18 to TRBJ2-3, with 8 bases that match TRBD2. With 8 bases clipped from V and 4 bases from J, the junction kept 5 bases outside the gene matches. CDR1 and CDR2 (germline): KGHSH, LQKENI. This CDR3 is 13 amino acids long.